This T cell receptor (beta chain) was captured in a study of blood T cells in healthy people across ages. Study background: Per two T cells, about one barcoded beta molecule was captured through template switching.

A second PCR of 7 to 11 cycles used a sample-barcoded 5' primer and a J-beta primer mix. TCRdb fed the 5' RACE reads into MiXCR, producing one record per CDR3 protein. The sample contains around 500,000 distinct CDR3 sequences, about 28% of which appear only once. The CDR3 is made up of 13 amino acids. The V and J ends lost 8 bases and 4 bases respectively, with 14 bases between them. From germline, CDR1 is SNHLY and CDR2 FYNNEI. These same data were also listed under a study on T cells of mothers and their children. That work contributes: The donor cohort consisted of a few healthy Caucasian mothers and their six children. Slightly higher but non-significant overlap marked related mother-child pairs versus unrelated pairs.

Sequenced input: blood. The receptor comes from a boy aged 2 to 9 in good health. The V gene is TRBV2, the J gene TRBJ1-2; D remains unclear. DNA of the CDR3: TGTGCCAGCGCGGAGAATGGAATCTATGGCTACACCTTC. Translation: CASAENGIYGYTF.